Shown below are 27 T cell receptor beta chains from a single sample sequenced in a study of blood T cell repertoires in COVID-19. Libraries were prepared by immunoSEQ multiplex PCR; TCRdb keeps only in-frame clonotypes and omits some of them. This table holds more than 400,000 clones, roughly 88% found once. Material for sequencing was PBMCs or T cells enriched from blood (not recorded which). The source of these receptors is a man between 18 and 29 years old who had recovered from COVID-19.

V is TRBV11-3 and J is TRBJ1-1; no definite D call. Between the trimmed V and J ends, which lost 5 bases and 1 base, there was a span of 11 bases. The germline V gene encodes CDR1 SGHNT and CDR2 YENEEA. The CDR3 has 14 amino acids. The CDR3 DNA reads as TGTGCCAGCAGCCCGCCAGAGCGGAACACTGAAGCTTTCTTT. Its protein product is CASSPPERNTEAFF.

This chain connects TRBV5-5 to TRBJ2-1, with D possibly being TRBD2 (6 bases). The CDR3 length is 14 residues. V shed 4 bases and J shed 6 bases, with 14 bases lying between them. Germline V gives CDR1 SGHKS, CDR2 YYEKEE (reference sequence). CDR3 DNA sequence: TGTGCCAGCAGCCCCCGTTTCGGGGGCAATGAGCAGTTCTTC. Translation gives CASSPRFGGNEQFF.

The V call is TRBV14, the J call TRBJ2-1; perhaps TRBD2 as D (6 bases). Trimming cost V 7 bases and J 5 bases, with 18 bases left between them. The germline V gene has CDR1 SGHDN and CDR2 FVKESK. The CDR3 has 15 residues. The CDR3 DNA follows: TGTGCCAGCACCCCGGGAGTTGTATTTAACAATGAGCAGTTCTTC. This sequence encodes CASTPGVVFNNEQFF.

The chain links TRBV7-6 to TRBJ1-2; D ambiguous. The V and J ends lost 5 bases and 4 bases respectively, with 14 bases between them. Germline V gene lookup returns CDR1 SGHVS and CDR2 FNYEAQ. CDR3 length equals 14 residues. The CDR3 here is CASSPSRAGYGYTF. CDR3 sequence (DNA): TGTGCCAGCAGCCCGAGCCGGGCGGGCTATGGCTACACCTTC.

Many counts were recorded for this clone. This CDR3 reads CASSPGTGGNEQFF. As DNA, the CDR3 is TGCGCCAGCAGTCCTGGGACAGGGGGCAATGAGCAGTTCTTC. The chain links TRBV5-1 to TRBJ2-1; TRBD1 matches at 11 bases. The CDR3 runs to 14 residues. Germline trimming cut 5 bases from V and 6 bases from J; bases unmatched to any gene: 4. Germline V gives CDR1 SGHRS, CDR2 YFSETQ.

With respect to this clone: At the DNA level, this CDR3 is encoded by other sequences in the same sample as well. The chain links TRBV12-3 or TRBV12-4 to TRBJ1-1; D unclear. Trimming left V 0 bases short and J 7 bases short, with 6 bases between. The CDR3 spans 12 residues. CDR3 amino acids: CASSLAPGEAFF. The CDR3, as DNA: TGTGCCAGCAGTTTAGCGCCCGGTGAAGCTTTCTTT.

This clone has just one count. This rearrangement joins TRBV5-1 to TRBJ1-1; D gene uncertain. The CDR3 extends over 13 amino acids. The V end was cut by 3 bases, the J end by 3 bases, with 9 bases between. In germline, CDR1 is SGHRS, CDR2 YFSETQ. CDR3 region: CASSSHGDTEAFF. The CDR3 DNA follows: TGCGCCAGCAGCTCCCACGGGGACACTGAAGCTTTCTTT.

V usage is TRBV7-8 and J usage is TRBJ1-1; D unresolved. Germline CDR1 is SGHVS and CDR2 is FQNEAQ. V shed 8 bases and J shed 7 bases, with 17 bases lying between them. The CDR3 length is 13 residues. The CDR3 protein is CASGTRSGDEAFF. The CDR3 DNA is TGTGCCAGCGGAACTAGATCGGGCGATGAAGCTTTCTTT.

The genes are TRBV5-1 and TRBJ2-3, with TRBD2 matching 7 bases. CDR3 length equals 17 residues. Germline CDR1 SGHRS, CDR2 YFSETQ. Unmatched junction bases numbered 8, after V lost 0 bases and J lost 1 base. The CDR3 region is CASSLVWASGRTDTQYF. The CDR3 region has the DNA TGCGCCAGCAGCTTGGTTTGGGCTAGCGGACGCACAGATACGCAGTATTTT.

The J gene is TRBJ1-1, the V gene TRBV5-1; 8 positions match TRBD1. Germline V gene data show CDR1 as SGHRS and CDR2 as YFSETQ. The CDR3 has 11 amino acids. The J segment lost 11 bases and the V segment lost 5 bases, leaving 5 bases of the junction unmatched. Here the CDR3 DNA reads TGCGCCAGCAGAGAGGACAGGGACGCTTTCTTT. It yields the protein CASREDRDAFF.

This clone was seen a single time. V is TRBV19 and J is TRBJ2-3, with D unclear. Germline CDR1 is LNHDA and CDR2 is SQIVND (reference sequence). The CDR3 spans 13 residues. Trimming removed 4 bases at V and 6 bases at J, with 11 bases between. CDR3: CASSSGRVDTQYF. The CDR3 coding sequence is TGTGCCAGTAGTAGCGGTCGGGTCGATACGCAGTATTTT.

V gene TRBV29-1 combines with J gene TRBJ1-3; D remains unclear. V lost 6 bases, J lost 2 bases, and 11 bases lay in between. Per germline, CDR1 SQVTM and CDR2 ANQGSEA. There are 13 residues in the CDR3. The CDR3 sequence is CSVVLGAGNTIYF. The CDR3 DNA sequence: TGCAGCGTCGTGCTCGGGGCTGGAAACACCATATATTTT.

The J gene is TRBJ1-1, the V gene TRBV5-4, with TRBD1 matching 7 bases. V lost 5 bases and J lost 4; bases outside the gene matches: 8. The CDR3 length is 14 residues. Per the germline V gene, CDR1 is SGHNT and CDR2 is YYREEE (reference sequence). CDR3 DNA sequence: TGTGCCAGCAGGGAAACAGGGGAACGCACTGAAGCTTTCTTT. Translating gives CASRETGERTEAFF.

The chain joins TRBV5-4 to TRBJ1-4; 10 bases are a match to TRBD1. The CDR3 is made up of 15 amino acids. Per germline, CDR1 SGHNT and CDR2 YYREEE (reference sequence). V lost 1 base and J lost 7; bases outside the gene matches: 4. CDR3 sequence: CASSLTGQGREKLFF. Written as DNA, the CDR3 is TGTGCCAGCAGCTTGACGGGACAGGGGCGTGAAAAACTGTTTTTT.

V and J are TRBV7-9 and TRBJ1-6, with 8 bases aligning to TRBD1. CDR3 size: 16 residues. Losses at the gene ends were 6 bases for V and 9 bases for J; bases not matched to a gene: 13. The germline CDR1 and CDR2 sequences are SEHNR and FQNEAQ (reference sequence). CDR3 region: CASRSTGDTRSSPLHF. The CDR3 nucleotides are TGTGCCAGCAGGTCGACAGGGGATACGAGGAGTTCACCCCTCCACTTT.

The rearrangement links TRBV7-9 to TRBJ1-1, with D perhaps matching TRBD1 (5 bases). Deletions cut 8 bases from V and 1 base from J, with 20 bases between. The CDR3 runs to 16 residues. The V gene's germline CDR1 is SEHNR and CDR2 FQNEAQ (reference sequence). CDR3 protein: CASHDIAGRGNTEAFF. CDR3 coding DNA: TGTGCCAGCCATGATATCGCGGGACGGGGGAACACTGAAGCTTTCTTT.

The rearrangement uses TRBV3-1 (or the pseudogene TRBV3-2) and TRBJ2-7, with TRBD1 matching 11 bases. Germline V CDR1 and CDR2: LGHDT, YNNKEL (reference sequence). The CDR3 totals 16 residues. J gave up 2 bases and V 2 bases, and 5 bases lay outside the gene matches. CDR3 sequence (DNA): TGTGCCAGCAGCCAAACCGGACAGGGGGCCACCTACGAGCAGTACTTC. This encodes CASSQTGQGATYEQYF.

This chain joins TRBV7-9 and TRBJ1-1, with 8 nucleotides matching TRBD1. Germline V gives CDR1 SEHNR, CDR2 FQNEAQ (reference sequence). The CDR3 runs to 13 residues. J lost 4 bases, V lost 5 bases, and 3 bases had no gene match. CDR3 residues: CASSQTGGTEAFF. The CDR3 DNA sequence: TGTGCCAGCAGCCAAACAGGGGGCACTGAAGCTTTCTTT.

This chain connects TRBV19 to TRBJ1-3; D uncertain. V lost 6 bases, J lost 0 bases, and 9 bases lay in between. The CDR3 is 14 residues long. Germline loops: CDR1 LNHDA, CDR2 SQIVND (reference sequence). The CDR3 coding sequence is TGTGCCAGTAGCACAACTAGCTCTGGAAACACCATATATTTT. This sequence encodes CASSTTSSGNTIYF. The entire variable domain, with the rest obtained from reference TRBV19 and TRBJ1-3, is as follows: DGGITQSPKYLFRKEGQNVTLSCEQNLNHDAMYWYRQDPGQGLRLIYYSQIVNDFQKGDIAEGYSVSREKKESFPLTVTSAQKNPTAFYLCASSTTSSGNTIYFGEGSWLTVV.

The chain employs TRBV28 and TRBJ1-6; 9 bases match TRBD1. Germline CDR1 and CDR2: MDHEN and SYDVKM. The CDR3 has 13 amino acids. Unmatched junction bases numbered 4, after V lost 7 bases and J lost 9 bases. CDR3 nucleotides: TGTGCCAGCATGACGACAGGGGGTTCACCCCTCCACTTT. Amino acid sequence: CASMTTGGSPLHF.

CDR3 loop: CAGGAGGNEQFF. In nucleotides, the CDR3 is TGTGCAGGGGGGGCGGGAGGTAATGAGCAGTTCTTC. The chain is built from TRBV7-8 and TRBJ2-1; TRBD2 aligns across 8 bases. CDR1 is SGHVS, CDR2 FQNEAQ, per germline. The CDR3 has 12 residues.

The chain combines TRBV19 with TRBJ1-6, with D possibly TRBD1 on 5 matching bases. The germline V gene has CDR1 LNHDA and CDR2 SQIVND (reference sequence). V gave up 3 bases and J gave up 7 bases, with 10 bases separating them. This CDR3 comprises 14 residues. CDR3 amino acids: CASSIIQENSPLHF. CDR3 coding DNA: TGTGCCAGTAGTATTATACAGGAAAATTCACCCCTCCACTTT.

V usage is TRBV2 and J usage is TRBJ1-5; D not resolved. In germline, CDR1 is SNHLY, CDR2 FYNNEI. V was cut by 11 bases and J by 3 bases, with 14 bases left in between. The CDR3 loop spans 13 amino acids. CDR3 amino acids: CASHTSVNQPQHF. The CDR3 DNA reads as TGTGCCTCGCACACGTCCGTCAATCAGCCCCAGCATTTT.

This clone has a single count. The chain joins TRBV9 to TRBJ2-3; TRBD2 agrees at 10 bases. The J segment lost 4 bases and the V segment lost 3 bases, leaving 5 bases of the junction unmatched. The CDR3 has 15 residues. Germline values: CDR1 SGDLS, CDR2 YYNGEE. The CDR3 nucleotides are TGTGCCAGCAGCGAAGCGGGAGGGCTCGCAGATACGCAGTATTTT. Protein sequence: CASSEAGGLADTQYF.

Here the CDR3 reads CASSFYERDTQYF. As DNA, the CDR3 is TGTGCCAGCAGTTTTTATGAGAGGGATACGCAGTATTTT. V usage is TRBV12-3 or TRBV12-4 and J usage is TRBJ2-3; D gene ambiguous. The CDR3 is 13 amino acids. Between the trimmed V and J ends, which lost 3 bases and 6 bases, there was a span of 10 bases.

The gene calls are TRBV6-5 and TRBJ2-3, with 11 bases that match TRBD2. From germline, CDR1 is MNHEY and CDR2 SVGAGI. The CDR3 loop spans 15 amino acids. Trimming cost V 2 bases and J 6 bases; bases outside gene matches: 4. Here the CDR3 DNA reads TGTGCCAGCAGTTACGGAGGACTAGCGGGTGATACGCAGTATTTT. Translation gives CASSYGGLAGDTQYF.

The chain's CDR3 is CASKTSPLYNEQFF. The CDR3 nucleotides are TGTGCCAGCAAAACCAGTCCCCTCTACAATGAGCAGTTCTTC. The rearrangement links TRBV27 to TRBJ2-1; no clear D. Germline CDR1 is MNHEY and CDR2 is SMNVEV (reference sequence). This CDR3 comprises 14 residues. Trimming took off 7 bases at V and 3 bases at J, with 13 bases between the two ends.